This is a list of T cell receptor beta chains from one sample in a study of blood T cell repertoires in COVID-19. Profiling relied on immunoSEQ multiplex PCR, and the TCRdb table lists in-frame clones only, not all of them. The sample has 170,000 or so clones, roughly 85% seen once; the top ten hold roughly 9%. The specimen sequenced was PBMCs or T cells enriched from blood (not recorded which). These TCRs come from a woman aged 18-30 years who had recovered from COVID-19. The CDR3 runs from the conserved cysteine through the conserved F or W. The D gene is left open where the match is weak. The size entry is marked missing in some rows and otherwise reads once, few, many or a size class.

J gene,clone size,D gene,V gene,CDR3 length,CDR3 DNA,CDR3 protein
TRBJ2-7,-,TRBD1,TRBV15,13,TGTGCCACCAGCAGGGGGGACAGGCACGAGCAGTACTTC,CATSRGDRHEQYF
TRBJ2-3,-,-,TRBV10-1,17,TGCGCCAGCAGTGAGTCGGCCCCGTCCCCCGGGGGAGATACGCAGTATTTT,CASSESAPSPGGDTQYF
TRBJ2-3,-,-,TRBV5-1,15,TGCGCCAGCAGTGTTAGCCAATCCCCTACAGATACGCAGTATTTT,CASSVSQSPTDTQYF
TRBJ2-4,-,-,TRBV9,14,TGTGCCAGCAGCGTAGTTCCAGGTAAAAACATTCAGTACTTC,CASSVVPGKNIQYF
TRBJ2-5,-,-,TRBV3-1/TRBV3-2,15,TGTGCCAGCAGCCAAGTTGCGGGGGCCCCAGAGACCCAGTACTTC,CASSQVAGAPETQYF
TRBJ2-5,-,TRBD2,TRBV4-2,15,TGTGCCAGCAGCCAAGAACCGGCGGGGGAGGAGACCCAGTACTTC,CASSQEPAGEETQYF
TRBJ2-7,-,-,TRBV7-9,12,TGTGCCAGCAGCCTGGCAGTCAACGAGCAGTACTTC,CASSLAVNEQYF
TRBJ2-5,few,-,TRBV28,13,TGTGCCAGCAGTTTACAGGTAGTAGAGACCCAGTACTTC,CASSLQVVETQYF
TRBJ1-2,-,TRBD1,TRBV28,14,TGTGCCAGCAGTGGGGAACAGGGGGCAGGTGGCTACACCTTC,CASSGEQGAGGYTF
TRBJ1-6,-,-,TRBV19,14,TGTGCCAGTAGTATAGGTGAACGGGATTCACCCCTCCACTTT,CASSIGERDSPLHF
TRBJ2-7,-,TRBD2,TRBV6-5,16,TGTGCCAGCAGTTACGGGATAGGGGAGGCCGGGGGGGAGCAGTACTTC,CASSYGIGEAGGEQYF
TRBJ2-5,few,TRBD1,TRBV10-3,12,TGTGCCACCCAGGGGGTCCAAGAGACCCAGTACTTC,CATQGVQETQYF
TRBJ2-1,-,TRBD2,TRBV27,21,TGTGCCAGCAGCCCCCTCTGTAGACTAGCGGGAGGTTCTCGCTCCTACAATGAGCAGTTCTTC,CASSPLCRLAGGSRSYNEQFF
TRBJ2-3,-,-,TRBV28,17,TGTGCCAGCAGTTTCCGGCGAGTCCAGGGGCGGGCAGATACGCAGTATTTT,CASSFRRVQGRADTQYF
TRBJ1-2,few,-,TRBV7-9,15,TGTGCCAGCAGCTTAAGCCCCGACAGCAACTATGGCTACACCTTC,CASSLSPDSNYGYTF
TRBJ1-3,-,TRBD1,TRBV5-1,17,TGCGCCAGCAGCGACCGCTCAGGGGGCGCGTCGGGAAACACCATATATTTT,CASSDRSGGASGNTIYF
TRBJ2-3,-,TRBD2,TRBV5-1,14,TGCGCCAGCACCGTTAGCGGGACCACAGATACGCAGTATTTT,CASTVSGTTDTQYF
TRBJ2-1,-,TRBD2,TRBV30,14,TGTGCCTGGAGACTAACCGGGACTAGCGGGAGTCTAATCTTC,CAWRLTGTSGSLIF
TRBJ2-3,once,TRBD1,TRBV9,15,TGTGCCAGCAGCCCAAGACAGGGTGCGGTCCGCGCGCAGTATTTT,CASSPRQGAVRAQYF
TRBJ2-3,once,-,TRBV5-4,15,TGTGCCAGCAGCTCCGGAGGTACCCGCACAGATACGCAGTATTTT,CASSSGGTRTDTQYF
TRBJ1-5,once,TRBD1,TRBV28,21,TGTGCCAGCAGTCCACGGGGACAGGGGCCTTGGGGGTTCGATGGCAATCAGCCCCAGCATTTT,CASSPRGQGPWGFDGNQPQHF
TRBJ2-3,-,-,TRBV10-1,14,TGCGCCAGCAGTCCGGGACTTAGCACAGATACGCAGTATTTT,CASSPGLSTDTQYF
TRBJ2-1,-,TRBD2,TRBV6-1,16,TGTGCCAGCAGTGAAGGGTGGGTAGCGGGGGAAGGTGAGCAGTTCTTC,CASSEGWVAGEGEQFF
TRBJ2-3,-,TRBD1,TRBV7-3,18,TGTGCCAGCCGAAGGGGGGGACAGGGGATTTCGGGCACAGATACGCAGTATTTT,CASRRGGQGISGTDTQYF
TRBJ2-5,once,TRBD2,TRBV28,15,TGTGCCAGCTGTTTGGGCGGGGGGGGCCGGAGGACCCAGTACTTC,CASCLGGGGRRTQYF
TRBJ2-3,-,-,TRBV28,15,TGTGCCAGCAGCAACAGGGAATCTGGCACAGATACGCAGTATTTT,CASSNRESGTDTQYF
TRBJ2-1,-,-,TRBV2,12,TGTGCCAGTTCCGGGACAACCTCGTACCTCATCTTC,CASSGTTSYLIF
TRBJ2-1,few,-,TRBV7-9,13,TGTGCCAGCAGTTCCTCTAGCTACAATGAGCAGTTCTTC,CASSSSSYNEQFF
TRBJ1-2,-,TRBD1,TRBV5-4,15,TGTGCCAGCAGCTTAATCGACAGGGAGGACTATGGCTACACCTTC,CASSLIDREDYGYTF
TRBJ2-7,-,-,TRBV5-4,13,TGTGCCAGCAGCTCAGAACTAGCCCACGAGCAGTACTTC,CASSSELAHEQYF
TRBJ2-7,-,TRBD2,TRBV9,13,TGTGCCAGCAGCGTTAGCGGGAGGGGGGAGCAGTACTTC,CASSVSGRGEQYF
TRBJ1-6,once,-,TRBV28,16,TGTGCCAGCAGTTTAGGGTCGCGGGGGCATAATTCACCCCTCCACTTT,CASSLGSRGHNSPLHF